The present T cell receptor (beta chain) was sequenced within a study of blood T cell repertoires in COVID-19. Study details: Sites across the United States, Italy and Spain contributed samples from acute and convalescent COVID-19. The cDNA or gDNA used as material had been derived from T cells, B-cell-depleted T cells, or PBMCs.

The CDR3 contains 17 residues. As handled by the study authors: Amplified reference gene primers provided the basis for estimating nucleated cell counts. The repertoire was sequenced with immunoSEQ multiplex PCR; TCRdb's copy has only in-frame clones and lacks some. The V and J calls and the clone size are those of that table, but D and trimming were determined from the DNA. The table includes some 150,000 clones, 80% detected once. This sequence joins TRBV21-1 and TRBJ1-1; the D call of TRBD1 is as the table states it, not checked on the DNA. TRBV21-1 constitutes a pseudogene. The sequencing sample was made of peripheral blood. The sequence was obtained from a man aged 55 to 70 with acute or convalescent COVID-19. The CDR3 nucleotides read TGTGCCAGCAGCTCCCGACAGGGGGAAAACATGAACACTGAAGCTTTCTTT. Translation: CASSSRQGENMNTEAFF.